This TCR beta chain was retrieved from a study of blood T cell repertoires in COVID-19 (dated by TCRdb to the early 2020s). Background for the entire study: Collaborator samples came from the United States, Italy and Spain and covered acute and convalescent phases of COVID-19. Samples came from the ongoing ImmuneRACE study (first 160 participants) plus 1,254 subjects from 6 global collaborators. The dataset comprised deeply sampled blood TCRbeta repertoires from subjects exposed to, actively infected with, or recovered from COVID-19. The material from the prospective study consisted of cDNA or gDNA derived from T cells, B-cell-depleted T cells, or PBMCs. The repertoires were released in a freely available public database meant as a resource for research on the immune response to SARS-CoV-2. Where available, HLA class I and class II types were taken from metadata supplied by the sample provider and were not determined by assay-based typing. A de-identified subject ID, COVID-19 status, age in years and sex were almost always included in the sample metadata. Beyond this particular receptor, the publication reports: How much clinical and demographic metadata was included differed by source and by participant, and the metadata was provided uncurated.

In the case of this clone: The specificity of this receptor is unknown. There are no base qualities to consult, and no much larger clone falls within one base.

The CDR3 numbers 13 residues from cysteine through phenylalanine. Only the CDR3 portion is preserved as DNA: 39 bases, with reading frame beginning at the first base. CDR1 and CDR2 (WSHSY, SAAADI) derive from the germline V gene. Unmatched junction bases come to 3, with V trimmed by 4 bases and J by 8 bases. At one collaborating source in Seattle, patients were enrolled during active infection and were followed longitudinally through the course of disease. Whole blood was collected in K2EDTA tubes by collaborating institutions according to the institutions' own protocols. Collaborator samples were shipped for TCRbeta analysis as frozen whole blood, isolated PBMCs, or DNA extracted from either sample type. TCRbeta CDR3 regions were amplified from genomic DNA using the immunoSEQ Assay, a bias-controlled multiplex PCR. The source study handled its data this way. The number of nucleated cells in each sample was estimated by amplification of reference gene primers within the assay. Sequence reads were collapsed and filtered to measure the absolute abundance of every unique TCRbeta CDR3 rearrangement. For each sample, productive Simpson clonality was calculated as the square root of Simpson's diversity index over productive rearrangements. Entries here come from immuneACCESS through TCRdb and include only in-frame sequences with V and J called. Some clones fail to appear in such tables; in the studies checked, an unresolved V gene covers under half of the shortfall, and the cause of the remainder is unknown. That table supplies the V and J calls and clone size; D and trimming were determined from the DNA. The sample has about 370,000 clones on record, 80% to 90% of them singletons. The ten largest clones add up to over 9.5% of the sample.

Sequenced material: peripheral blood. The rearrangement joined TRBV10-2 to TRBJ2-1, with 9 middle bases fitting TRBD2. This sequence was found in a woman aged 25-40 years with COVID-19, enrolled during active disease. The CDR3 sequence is CASSVSGSYEQFF. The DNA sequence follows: TGCGCCAGCAGTGTTAGCGGGAGCTATGAGCAGTTCTTC.